A selection of T cell receptor beta chains follows, all from one sample in a study of blood T cell repertoires in COVID-19. Sequencing was performed with immunoSEQ multiplex PCR; in TCRdb, only in-frame clones are kept and a portion is missing. The sample shows some 300,000 clones, about 90% of them seen only once. Sequencing was carried out using PBMCs or T cells enriched from blood (not recorded which). The receptors derive from a young woman with acute COVID-19. The CDR3 runs from the conserved cysteine through the conserved F or W. Each record gives: J gene, clone size, CDR3 length, V gene, D gene, CDR3 protein, CDR3 DNA. A D gene is named only where the DNA matches it firmly. Some rows have no size entry. The others give once, few or many, or a class for an expanded clone.

>TRBJ2-2|-|16|TRBV11-2|TRBD1
CASSLGTGAGTGELFF
TGTGCCAGCAGCTTAGGGACAGGGGCGGGGACCGGGGAGCTGTTTTTT
>TRBJ1-3|once|15|TRBV19|-
CASSPAGSSGNTIYF
TGTGCCAGTAGTCCCGCGGGCAGCTCTGGAAACACCATATATTTT
>TRBJ2-3|-|15|TRBV7-2|-
CASSRRDTSTDTQYF
TGTGCCAGCAGCCGCCGGGACACAAGCACAGATACGCAGTATTTT
>TRBJ1-6|-|15|TRBV19|TRBD1
CASSPTTGINSPLHF
TGTGCCAGTAGTCCGACGACAGGGATCAATTCACCCCTCCACTTT
>TRBJ2-5|-|13|TRBV2|-
CASRVRDQETQYF
TGTGCCAGCCGGGTCAGGGACCAAGAGACCCAGTACTTC
>TRBJ2-2|-|14|TRBV9|-
CASSRVPGTGELFF
TGTGCCAGCAGCAGAGTCCCGGGAACCGGGGAGCTGTTTTTT
>TRBJ2-5|once|12|TRBV6-6|-
CATRGGSETQYF
TGTGCCACCCGTGGAGGGAGCGAGACCCAGTACTTC
>TRBJ2-5|few|14|TRBV18|-
CASSPRPAEETQYF
TGTGCCAGCTCACCACGACCCGCGGAAGAGACCCAGTACTTC
>TRBJ2-5|-|15|TRBV29-1|TRBD1
CSVEDLTGGQETQYF
TGCAGCGTTGAAGATTTGACAGGGGGCCAAGAGACCCAGTACTTC
>TRBJ1-6|-|15|TRBV6-5|TRBD1
CASSYSGQENSPLHF
TGTGCCAGCAGTTACTCGGGACAGGAGAATTCACCCCTCCACTTT
>TRBJ2-4|few|15|TRBV6-5|-
CASSRFKGAKNIQYF
TGTGCCAGCAGCCGCTTTAAGGGGGCCAAAAACATTCAGTACTTC
>TRBJ2-7|-|14|TRBV9|TRBD2
CASSATSGNYEQYF
TGTGCCAGCAGCGCGACTAGCGGGAACTACGAGCAGTACTTC
>TRBJ2-7|-|17|TRBV27|TRBD2
CASSLKGTSGRGYEQYF
TGTGCCAGCAGTTTAAAGGGGACTAGCGGGAGAGGCTACGAGCAGTACTTC